This T cell receptor beta chain was identified during a study of Tregs in tolerant kidney transplant recipients. Germline CDR1 reads SGDLS; CDR2 reads YYNGEE. This CDR3 region has 13 residues. The V end lost 3 bases, the J end lost 1 base, and 7 bases lay between the germline ends. Study-wide findings and caveats: The small number of patients limits these findings pending further validation.

Unstimulated regulatory T cells (CD4+CD25+CD127-), CD4+CD25- non-regulatory cells, CD4 and CD8 cells were FACS-sorted from thawed PBMCs. Only in-frame clones appear in the TCRdb table, and some are missing; sequencing was by immunoSEQ multiplex PCR. Of 200,000 to 300,000 clones listed, around 82% were seen once; the top ten hold around 0.61%. Worth noting for this clone: Its antigen is unknown.

Sequenced material: CD4+ T cells from blood. The receptor was isolated from a human donor in good health. This chain links TRBV9 with TRBJ1-2, with no clear D. CDR3 sequence (DNA): TGTGCCAGCAGCGCACGGGGTAACTATGGCTACACCTTC. Its translation: CASSARGNYGYTF.